These T cell receptor beta chains were read from a single sample in a study of a mutant IDH1 vaccine in newly diagnosed glioma. Their target antigens are unknown. The method was immunoSEQ multiplex PCR; TCRdb's version includes in-frame clones alone and lacks a portion of them. Of about 82,000 clones in the sample, approximately 85% were seen once. This specimen consisted of PBMCs, obtained from a glioma patient whose treatment included an IDH1 peptide vaccine. The receptors were gathered from a man aged 25 to 45 with glioma. Some clones in this sample may be carry-over from other donors' samples. The CDR3 runs from the conserved cysteine through the conserved F or W. The order of the fields is CDR3 DNA, CDR3 protein, J gene, V gene, D gene, clone size. The D gene is left open where the match is weak. The size of a clone is reported for some rows only, either as once, few or many, or as a class for expanded clones.

cdr3_nt: TGTGCCAGCTCACCTACTAGCGGATCCTACGAGCAGTACTTC
cdr3_aa: CASSPTSGSYEQYF
j_call: TRBJ2-7
v_call: TRBV18
d_call: TRBD2
clone_size: -

cdr3_nt: TGTGCCAGCAGCACCAGGGTGACAGGAGGAACTGAAGCTTTCTTT
cdr3_aa: CASSTRVTGGTEAFF
j_call: TRBJ1-1
v_call: TRBV11-2
d_call: -
clone_size: few

cdr3_nt: TGCGCCAGCAGCCAAGATCGGGGCGGGACAGCCTTCAAACTGTTTTTT
cdr3_aa: CASSQDRGGTAFKLFF
j_call: TRBJ1-4
v_call: TRBV4-1
d_call: TRBD1
clone_size: -

cdr3_nt: TGTGCCAGCAGCGTAGAGTCCCCATGGAGCACCGGGGAGCTGTTTTTT
cdr3_aa: CASSVESPWSTGELFF
j_call: TRBJ2-2
v_call: TRBV9
d_call: -
clone_size: few

cdr3_nt: TGTGCCAGCAGTGCCGTAGGGTTTGCGATGGGCGAGCAGTACTTC
cdr3_aa: CASSAVGFAMGEQYF
j_call: TRBJ2-7
v_call: TRBV6-1
d_call: -
clone_size: -

cdr3_nt: TGTGCCAGCAGTGATTACGAGACCCAGTACTTC
cdr3_aa: CASSDYETQYF
j_call: TRBJ2-5
v_call: TRBV6-1
d_call: -
clone_size: -

cdr3_nt: TGTGCCAGCAGCTTCACAGGGACCGGGGAGCTGTTTTTT
cdr3_aa: CASSFTGTGELFF
j_call: TRBJ2-2
v_call: TRBV13
d_call: -
clone_size: once

cdr3_nt: TGCGCCAGCAGCCCAGACGGCGGGTCCTACGAGCAGTACTTC
cdr3_aa: CASSPDGGSYEQYF
j_call: TRBJ2-7
v_call: TRBV5-1
d_call: -
clone_size: -

cdr3_nt: TGTGCCAGCAGCTTCCTGGCGGAGTACATGAACACTGAAGCTTTCTTT
cdr3_aa: CASSFLAEYMNTEAFF
j_call: TRBJ1-1
v_call: TRBV9
d_call: -
clone_size: -

cdr3_nt: TGTGCCTGGACCGGGGGCTCTGGAAACACCATATATTTT
cdr3_aa: CAWTGGSGNTIYF
j_call: TRBJ1-3
v_call: TRBV30
d_call: -
clone_size: once

cdr3_nt: TGTGCCAGCAGCTTCGGAGGGGTTGGCACTGAAGCTTTCTTT
cdr3_aa: CASSFGGVGTEAFF
j_call: TRBJ1-1
v_call: TRBV5-5
d_call: -
clone_size: -

cdr3_nt: TGTGCCAGCAGCTTAGCGCATTTCACTAGCGGTAGCTCCTACAATGAGCAGTTCTTC
cdr3_aa: CASSLAHFTSGSSYNEQFF
j_call: TRBJ2-1
v_call: TRBV7-8
d_call: TRBD2
clone_size: -

cdr3_nt: TGTGCCAGCAGCACGATCGGGGTCCAAGAGACCCAGTACTTC
cdr3_aa: CASSTIGVQETQYF
j_call: TRBJ2-5
v_call: TRBV28
d_call: -
clone_size: -

cdr3_nt: TGTGCCAGCAGCCAAGACGGGAACTATGGCTACACCTTC
cdr3_aa: CASSQDGNYGYTF
j_call: TRBJ1-2
v_call: TRBV7-2
d_call: -
clone_size: few

cdr3_nt: TGTGCCAGCAGCCGTATAGGGGGAAGGGTAGCGGGGAAAGAGACCCAGTACTTC
cdr3_aa: CASSRIGGRVAGKETQYF
j_call: TRBJ2-5
v_call: TRBV11-2
d_call: TRBD2
clone_size: -

cdr3_nt: TGTGCCAGCAGCCCACCTTATGTGAACACCGGGGAGCTGTTTTTT
cdr3_aa: CASSPPYVNTGELFF
j_call: TRBJ2-2
v_call: TRBV7-9
d_call: -
clone_size: -

cdr3_nt: TGCGCCAGCAGCTTGGGGGCGGGAGCTGGGTACGAGCAGTACTTC
cdr3_aa: CASSLGAGAGYEQYF
j_call: TRBJ2-7
v_call: TRBV5-1
d_call: TRBD2
clone_size: -

cdr3_nt: TGCGCCAGCAGTGAGCGGCAGGGGAGGGTCGCTGAAGCTTTCTTT
cdr3_aa: CASSERQGRVAEAFF
j_call: TRBJ1-1
v_call: TRBV10-2
d_call: -
clone_size: -

cdr3_nt: TGCGCCAGCAGCTTCCTGGGGGACAGGGATCAGTACTTC
cdr3_aa: CASSFLGDRDQYF
j_call: TRBJ2-7
v_call: TRBV5-1
d_call: TRBD1
clone_size: -

cdr3_nt: TGTGCCAGCAGCGTCTCCATTTCCACAGATACGCAGTATTTT
cdr3_aa: CASSVSISTDTQYF
j_call: TRBJ2-3
v_call: TRBV11-3
d_call: -
clone_size: -

cdr3_nt: TGTGCCAGCAGTGGGGAGGCCTCCTACGTGCAGTACTTC
cdr3_aa: CASSGEASYVQYF
j_call: TRBJ2-5
v_call: TRBV6-5
d_call: -
clone_size: once

cdr3_nt: TGTGCCAGCAGCACTGACACAGATACGCAGTATTTT
cdr3_aa: CASSTDTDTQYF
j_call: TRBJ2-3
v_call: TRBV5-4
d_call: -
clone_size: -

cdr3_nt: TGTGCCTGGAGTCCGCAGTCTGAAGCTTTCTTT
cdr3_aa: CAWSPQSEAFF
j_call: TRBJ1-1
v_call: TRBV30
d_call: -
clone_size: few

cdr3_nt: TGCGCCAGCAGCTTGGAGGGGGGCCTTATCCACGAGCAGTACTTC
cdr3_aa: CASSLEGGLIHEQYF
j_call: TRBJ2-7
v_call: TRBV5-1
d_call: -
clone_size: -

cdr3_nt: TGCGCCAGCAGCTTGGCCTTGTCTAGCGGAGGCTACAATGAGCAGTTCTTC
cdr3_aa: CASSLALSSGGYNEQFF
j_call: TRBJ2-1
v_call: TRBV5-1
d_call: TRBD2
clone_size: -

cdr3_nt: TGTGCCTCGGAAACAGGGGAGAGGCGCGAGCAGTACTTC
cdr3_aa: CASETGERREQYF
j_call: TRBJ2-7
v_call: TRBV30
d_call: TRBD1
clone_size: -

cdr3_nt: TGCGCCAGCAGCCTTACAGGGCAAATCTACGAGCAGTACTTC
cdr3_aa: CASSLTGQIYEQYF
j_call: TRBJ2-7
v_call: TRBV5-1
d_call: -
clone_size: -

cdr3_nt: TGTGCCAGCAGGGTTCGACTAGCGGTAAGCACAGATACGCAGTATTTT
cdr3_aa: CASRVRLAVSTDTQYF
j_call: TRBJ2-3
v_call: TRBV2
d_call: TRBD2
clone_size: -

cdr3_nt: TGTGCCAGCAGTCCCCTTACACCGGGACAGGGCGTAAACACCGGGGAGCTGTTTTTT
cdr3_aa: CASSPLTPGQGVNTGELFF
j_call: TRBJ2-2
v_call: TRBV27
d_call: TRBD1
clone_size: -

cdr3_nt: TGTGCCAGCAGTCCGGACAGACATAGCAATCAGCCCCAGCATTTT
cdr3_aa: CASSPDRHSNQPQHF
j_call: TRBJ1-5
v_call: TRBV2
d_call: -
clone_size: -

cdr3_nt: TGTGCCAGCAGCAAGGGGGCCGGAACCGGGGAGCTGTTTTTT
cdr3_aa: CASSKGAGTGELFF
j_call: TRBJ2-2
v_call: TRBV6-5
d_call: TRBD1
clone_size: -

cdr3_nt: TGTGCCAGCAGTGAGTCTCCCTGGGCCGGCTACACCTTC
cdr3_aa: CASSESPWAGYTF
j_call: TRBJ1-2
v_call: TRBV2
d_call: -
clone_size: -

cdr3_nt: TGCGCCAGCAGCTTGGGGACAGGGTTGGGCGAGCAGTACTTC
cdr3_aa: CASSLGTGLGEQYF
j_call: TRBJ2-7
v_call: TRBV5-1
d_call: TRBD1
clone_size: -

cdr3_nt: TGCAGCGTTTCGGACCTAGCGGAAAACACCGGGGAGCTGTTTTTT
cdr3_aa: CSVSDLAENTGELFF
j_call: TRBJ2-2
v_call: TRBV29-1
d_call: TRBD2
clone_size: -

cdr3_nt: TGTGCCAGCAGGACGAGGGACAGGGACGCAGATACGCAGTATTTT
cdr3_aa: CASRTRDRDADTQYF
j_call: TRBJ2-3
v_call: TRBV21-1
d_call: -
clone_size: -

cdr3_nt: TGTGCCAGCAGCTTAGCAGGGGGGAATGAGCAGTTCTTC
cdr3_aa: CASSLAGGNEQFF
j_call: TRBJ2-1
v_call: TRBV7-7
d_call: -
clone_size: -

cdr3_nt: TGTGCCAACGTACAGGGAGGAGCTAACTATGGCTACACCTTC
cdr3_aa: CANVQGGANYGYTF
j_call: TRBJ1-2
v_call: TRBV2
d_call: -
clone_size: once

cdr3_nt: TGCGCCAGCAGCCCCCCGGAACAGGGAAACACCGGGGAGCTGTTTTTT
cdr3_aa: CASSPPEQGNTGELFF
j_call: TRBJ2-2
v_call: TRBV5-1
d_call: -
clone_size: -

cdr3_nt: TGTGCCAGCAGCCCCAGCTGGGGAAGGTCCTACAATGAGCAGTTCTTC
cdr3_aa: CASSPSWGRSYNEQFF
j_call: TRBJ2-1
v_call: TRBV28
d_call: -
clone_size: -

cdr3_nt: TGTGCCAGCAGTTTTCGGACTAGCGGGGGATACGAGCAGTACTTC
cdr3_aa: CASSFRTSGGYEQYF
j_call: TRBJ2-7
v_call: TRBV6-5
d_call: TRBD2
clone_size: -

cdr3_nt: TGTGCCAGCAGTTTAAGGCCGGGACTAGCTATGGGGACCCAGTACTTC
cdr3_aa: CASSLRPGLAMGTQYF
j_call: TRBJ2-5
v_call: TRBV27
d_call: TRBD2
clone_size: -

cdr3_nt: TGTGCCAGCAACCGCGTAACCCTCAGGTCCTACGAGCAGTACTTC
cdr3_aa: CASNRVTLRSYEQYF
j_call: TRBJ2-7
v_call: TRBV7-9
d_call: -
clone_size: -